The 3 T cell receptor beta chains below were found in one sample sequenced in a study of T-cell memory formation after mild COVID-19. TCRdb processed the 5' RACE reads anew with MiXCR; each CDR3 protein has one entry. In the table there are 150,000 to 200,000 distinct CDR3 sequences, 11% of which are singletons. Sequencing was carried out using PBMCs or a T cell subset sorted from them (not recorded which). These receptors were obtained from a young man who had mild COVID-19 (a few samples of this study predate the infection). Cell type and time point are not known.

This clonotype has more than one count but fewer than ten. The chain's CDR3 is CASSRLAGGPDTQYF. The DNA of the CDR3 is TGCGCCAGCAGCCGGCTAGCGGGGGGTCCAGATACGCAGTATTTT. The gene calls are TRBV5-1 and TRBJ2-3; 11 bases agree with TRBD2. This CDR3 spans 15 amino acids. V gave up 4 bases and J gave up 4 bases; unmatched junction bases: 5. Germline V gene data show CDR1 as SGHRS and CDR2 as YFSETQ.

The chain uses TRBV20-1 and TRBJ1-5, with D possibly matching TRBD1 (6 bases). Deletions cut 5 bases from V and 3 bases from J, with 14 bases between. CDR1 and CDR2 from the germline V gene are DFQATT and SNEGSKA (reference sequence). The CDR3 totals 14 residues. The CDR3 DNA follows: TGCAGTGCTCCGAGGACAGTGAACAATCAGCCCCAGCATTTT. The encoded protein is CSAPRTVNNQPQHF.

V is TRBV24-1 and J is TRBJ2-3; 10 nucleotides agree with TRBD2. The trim removed 2 bases at V and 5 bases at J, leaving 6 bases unmatched. The CDR3 spans 16 residues. The germline V gene encodes CDR1 KGHDR and CDR2 SFDVKD. CDR3 DNA sequence: TGTGCCACCAGTGATTCGAGCGGGGGGGCCGGAGATACGCAGTATTTT. The encoded protein is CATSDSSGGAGDTQYF.